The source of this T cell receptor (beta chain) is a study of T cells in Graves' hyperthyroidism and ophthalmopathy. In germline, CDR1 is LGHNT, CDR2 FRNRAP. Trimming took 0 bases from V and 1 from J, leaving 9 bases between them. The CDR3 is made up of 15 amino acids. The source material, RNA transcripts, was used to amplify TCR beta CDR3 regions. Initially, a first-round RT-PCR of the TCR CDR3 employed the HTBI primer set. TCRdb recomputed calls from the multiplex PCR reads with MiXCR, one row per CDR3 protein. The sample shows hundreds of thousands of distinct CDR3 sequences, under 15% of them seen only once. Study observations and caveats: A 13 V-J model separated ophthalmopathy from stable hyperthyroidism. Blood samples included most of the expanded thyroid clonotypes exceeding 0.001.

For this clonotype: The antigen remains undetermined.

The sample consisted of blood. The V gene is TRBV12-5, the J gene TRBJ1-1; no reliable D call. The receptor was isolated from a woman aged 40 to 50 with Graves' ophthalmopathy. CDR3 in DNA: TGTGCTAGTGGTTTGGTACATACCCCGAACACTGAAGCTTTCTTT. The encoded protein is CASGLVHTPNTEAFF. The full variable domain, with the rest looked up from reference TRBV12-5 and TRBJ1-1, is DARVTQTPRHKVTEMGQEVTMRCQPILGHNTVFWYRQTMMQGLELLAYFRNRAPLDDSGMPKDRFSAEMPDATLATLKIQPSEPRDSAVYFCASGLVHTPNTEAFFGQGTRLTVV.